The 27 T cell receptor beta chains below all came from one sample that was sequenced in a study of blood T cell repertoires in COVID-19. The repertoire was sequenced with immunoSEQ multiplex PCR; TCRdb's copy has only in-frame clones and lacks some. The data hold roughly 60,000 clones, with around 81% observed a single time. The specimen sequenced was peripheral blood. All receptors derive from a man at least 80 years old with COVID-19, enrolled during active disease.

The chain links TRBV28 to TRBJ1-2; possibly TRBD1 for D (5 bases). The CDR3 is 18 amino acids. The V end lost 4 bases, the J end lost 3 bases, and 24 bases lay between the germline ends. Germline V gene lookup returns CDR1 MDHEN and CDR2 SYDVKM. The CDR3 sequence is CASSSSGAWQGTDYGYTF. The CDR3 region has the DNA TGTGCCAGCAGTTCCAGCGGGGCGTGGCAGGGAACAGACTATGGCTACACCTTC.

This rearrangement joins TRBV27 to TRBJ2-7, with TRBD2 identical over 9 bases. Germline lookup yields CDR1 MNHEY and CDR2 SMNVEV (reference sequence). The CDR3 loop spans 15 amino acids. Trimming at V came to 3 bases and at J to 5 bases, leaving 8 bases not matched to a gene. This chain's CDR3 is CASSLGASGAHEQYF. The CDR3 DNA sequence: TGTGCCAGCAGTTTGGGGGCTAGCGGGGCCCACGAGCAGTACTTC.

V is TRBV6-6 and J is TRBJ1-1, with 7 bases matching TRBD1. The germline V gene encodes CDR1 MNHNY and CDR2 SVGAGI (reference sequence). The CDR3 contains 14 residues. The V segment lost 10 bases and the J segment 1 base; nucleotides outside the gene matches: 9. CDR3 DNA: TGTGCCACCCAACGGACAGGTTGGAACACTGAAGCTTTCTTT. It encodes CATQRTGWNTEAFF.

The genes are TRBV5-1 and TRBJ2-5, with 9 bases fitting TRBD1. The CDR3 runs 15 residues. The germline V gene has CDR1 SGHRS and CDR2 YFSETQ. With 6 bases clipped from V and 4 bases from J, the junction kept 10 bases outside the gene matches. Written as DNA, the CDR3 is TGCGCCAGCACCTACGCCGTGGGACAGGGAGAGACCCAGTACTTC. This translates into CASTYAVGQGETQYF.

This clone appeared a few times. V usage is TRBV6-5 and J usage is TRBJ2-7; TRBD2 aligns across 7 bases. The CDR3 has 15 amino acids. CDR1 and CDR2 from the germline V gene are MNHEY and SVGAGI. The V gene end was trimmed by 5 bases and the J gene end by 4 bases; junction bases not matched to a gene: 11. The chain's CDR3 is CASSRKAGDPYEQYV. The DNA for the CDR3 is TGTGCCAGCAGTCGGAAGGCGGGAGACCCGTACGAGCAGTACGTC.

This chain links TRBV10-3 with TRBJ1-1; 10 bases map to TRBD1. V was pared by 0 bases and J by 6 bases, with 1 base of the junction left unmatched. The CDR3 totals 14 residues. Germline V gene lookup returns CDR1 ENHRY and CDR2 SYGVKD. In DNA form, the CDR3 reads TGTGCCATCAGTGAGTCTGGACAGGGGGCTGAAGCTTTCTTT. Amino acid sequence: CAISESGQGAEAFF.

This clone has only one observation. The chain employs TRBV29-1 and TRBJ1-3, with 12 bases that match TRBD1. The length of the CDR3 is 17 residues. The ends lost 4 bases at V and 3 bases at J; junction bases unmatched: 10. Germline lookup yields CDR1 SQVTM and CDR2 ANQGSEA. The CDR3 here is CSVGSGTGGSVGNTIYF. DNA of the CDR3: TGCAGCGTTGGTTCCGGGACAGGGGGCTCAGTTGGAAACACCATATATTTT.

V is TRBV7-2 and J is TRBJ2-2; D gene uncertain. V dropped 6 bases and J dropped 0 bases, with 11 bases sitting between them. The CDR3 spans 15 residues. Germline CDR1 and CDR2: SGHTA and FQGNSA. DNA of the CDR3: TGTGCCAGCAGGCCAGGTCTGGCGAACACCGGGGAGCTGTTTTTT. Residues: CASRPGLANTGELFF.

The sample holds a few counts of this clone. The rearrangement joins TRBV27 to TRBJ1-2; D is possibly TRBD1 (5 bases). The CDR3 loop spans 15 amino acids. Germline values: CDR1 MNHEY, CDR2 SMNVEV (reference sequence). V was trimmed by 5 bases and J by 0 bases, leaving 13 bases between them. CDR3 sequence reads: CASSLRVGANYGYTF. The CDR3 DNA reads TGTGCCAGCAGTCTCAGGGTCGGCGCTAACTATGGCTACACCTTC.

The CDR3 region is CASNRDRGSSGGKLFF. Here the CDR3 DNA reads TGTGCCAGTAACCGGGACAGGGGGTCGTCAGGGGGAAAACTGTTTTTT. The V gene is TRBV19, the J gene TRBJ1-4, with 11 bases fitting TRBD1. The CDR3 covers 16 residues. V dropped 7 bases and J dropped 10; count of bases not matched to a gene: 14. Germline CDR1 LNHDA, CDR2 SQIVND (reference sequence). Complete variable domain (other parts from reference TRBV19 and TRBJ1-4): DGGITQSPKYLFRKEGQNVTLSCEQNLNHDAMYWYRQDPGQGLRLIYYSQIVNDFQKGDIAEGYSVSREKKESFPLTVTSAQKNPTAFYLCASNRDRGSSGGKLFFGSGTQLSVL.

This chain uses TRBV18 with TRBJ2-7; 9 nucleotides match TRBD1. The V and J ends lost 6 bases and 2 bases, in that order; junction bases with no gene match: 8. Germline-derived CDR1 and CDR2 are KGHSH and LQKENI. The CDR3 runs to 15 residues. CDR3 loop: CASSLGGDRAYEQYF. CDR3 DNA sequence: TGTGCCAGCTCCCTCGGAGGGGACAGGGCCTACGAGCAGTACTTC.

This clone was picked up one time. J is TRBJ1-2 and V is TRBV29-1, with D possibly matching TRBD1 (6 bases). From germline, CDR1 is SQVTM and CDR2 ANQGSEA. The V gene lost 7 bases and the J gene lost 4 bases, with 13 bases spanning the gap. The CDR3 has 12 amino acids. This CDR3 is CSANRDGYGYTF. In nucleotides, the CDR3 is TGCAGCGCGAACAGGGATGGCTATGGCTACACCTTC.

J is TRBJ1-1 and V is TRBV29-1; TRBD1 is a possible D gene (5 bases). This CDR3 region has 13 residues. Germline values: CDR1 SQVTM, CDR2 ANQGSEA. V lost 3 bases and J 8 bases, leaving 16 bases between the germline ends. The CDR3, as DNA: TGCAGCGTTGATCCGGTCGGGGGGTGGGAAGCTTTCTTT. Translation gives CSVDPVGGWEAFF. Combining the CDR3 with reference TRBV29-1 and TRBJ1-1 gives the whole variable domain SAVISQKPSRDICQRGTSLTIQCQVDSQVTMMFWYRQQPGQSLTLIATANQGSEATYESGFVIDKFPISRPNLTFSTLTVSNMSPEDSSIYLCSVDPVGGWEAFFGQGTRLTVV.

The chain recombines TRBV5-1 with TRBJ1-6; 9 bases map to TRBD1. J lost 8 bases, V lost 3 bases, and 6 bases had no gene match. The V gene's germline CDR1 is SGHRS and CDR2 YFSETQ. This CDR3 has 15 residues. CDR3 bases: TGCGCCAGCAGCTCGGGGACAGGGACTTATTCACCCCTCCACTTT. This encodes CASSSGTGTYSPLHF.

This chain uses TRBV27 with TRBJ1-6; no clear D gene. Germline CDR1 reads MNHEY; CDR2 reads SMNVEV (reference sequence). The CDR3 length is 15 residues. The ends were cut back, 2 bases at V and 14 bases at J, with 19 bases in the middle. The CDR3 is CASSLGRFGEVSLHF. The CDR3 region has the DNA TGTGCCAGCAGTTTAGGTCGGTTTGGGGAGGTGTCCCTCCACTTT.

The genes are TRBV18 and TRBJ2-7; D is possibly TRBD2 (6 bases). The CDR3 loop spans 12 amino acids. Trimming removed 11 bases from V and 5 bases from J, with 16 bases in between. Looked up from germline, CDR1 is KGHSH and CDR2 is LQKENI. DNA of the CDR3: TGTGCCGGCGCGGGGCGAGGGGACGAGCAGTACTTC. Its translation: CAGAGRGDEQYF. Full variable domain (remainder filled in from reference TRBV18 and TRBJ2-7): NAGVMQNPRHLVRRRGQEARLRCSPMKGHSHVYWYRQLPEEGLKFMVYLQKENIIDESGMPKERFSAEFPKEGPSILRIQQVVRGDSAAYFCAGAGRGDEQYFGPGTRLTVT.

The chain is built from TRBV5-1 and TRBJ1-2; D perhaps matches TRBD1 (5 bases). The V gene lost 5 bases and the J gene lost 6 bases, with 17 bases spanning the gap. CDR1 and CDR2 from the germline V gene are SGHRS and YFSETQ. The CDR3 has 14 residues. CDR3 DNA sequence: TGCGCCAGCAGAGGTGGGGGGGACGGTAATGGCTACACCTTC. Its translation is CASRGGGDGNGYTF.

V gene TRBV30 combines with J gene TRBJ2-7, with D perhaps matching TRBD1 (5 bases). The CDR3 runs 13 residues. Germline V gives CDR1 GTSNPN, CDR2 SVGIG (reference sequence). V lost 4 bases and J lost 4, with 14 bases in between. In DNA form, the CDR3 reads TGTGCCTGGACGGCACTCAGGGTATACGAGCAGTACTTC. Its translation is CAWTALRVYEQYF.

As regards this clone: The identical CDR3 is also encoded by other nucleotide sequences in the sample. This chain uses TRBV7-2 with TRBJ2-3; D unclear. In germline, CDR1 is SGHTA, CDR2 FQGNSA. The CDR3 runs 13 residues. V dropped 1 base and J dropped 3 bases, with 5 bases sitting between them. This chain's CDR3 is CASSLERTDTQYF. As DNA, the CDR3 is TGTGCCAGCAGCTTAGAGAGGACAGATACGCAGTATTTT.

The chain combines TRBV10-3 with TRBJ1-2, with D tentatively TRBD1 (5 bases). Germline CDR1 and CDR2: ENHRY and SYGVKD. The V end lost 6 bases, the J end lost 7 bases, and 12 bases lay between the germline ends. The CDR3 loop spans 12 amino acids. CDR3 nucleotides: TGTGCCATCAGCCCGGATAGGGGTGGCTACACCTTC. Its protein is CAISPDRGGYTF.

This chain connects TRBV29-1 to TRBJ1-3; D uncertain. This CDR3 contains 13 residues. V dropped 1 base and J dropped 4 bases, with 8 bases sitting between them. From germline, CDR1 is SQVTM and CDR2 ANQGSEA. This CDR3 reads CSVEVDGGNTIYF. CDR3 DNA sequence: TGCAGCGTTGAAGTCGACGGGGGAAACACCATATATTTT.

The genes are TRBV10-2 and TRBJ1-4; 7 bases fit TRBD1. V lost 7 bases to trimming and J lost 5 bases; unmatched junction nucleotides: 13. Germline loops: CDR1 WSHSY, CDR2 SAAADI. The CDR3 is 16 residues long. The CDR3 sequence is CASKSPRQGENEKLFF. The CDR3 nucleotides are TGCGCCAGCAAGAGCCCTCGGCAGGGGGAGAATGAAAAACTGTTTTTT.

This chain uses TRBV2 with TRBJ2-1; 12 bases match TRBD2. The length of the CDR3 is 14 residues. The trim removed 8 bases at V and 7 bases at J, leaving 6 bases unmatched. Per the germline V gene, CDR1 is SNHLY and CDR2 is FYNNEI. CDR3 bases: TGTGCCAGCTCAGCGACTAGCGGGAGAAATGAGCAGTTCTTC. Residues: CASSATSGRNEQFF.

The V and J genes are TRBV29-1 and TRBJ2-1; D ambiguous. Between the trimmed V and J ends, which lost 4 bases and 0 bases, there was a span of 7 bases. This CDR3 is built from 13 residues. Looked up from germline, CDR1 is SQVTM and CDR2 is ANQGSEA. The CDR3 reads CSVGRSSYNEQFF. The CDR3 region has the DNA TGCAGCGTTGGAAGGAGCTCCTACAATGAGCAGTTCTTC.

The chain couples TRBV5-4 to TRBJ2-3; D is possibly TRBD2 (6 bases). V lost 5 bases, J lost 2 bases, and 12 bases lay in between. The CDR3 length is 14 residues. Germline CDR1 and CDR2: SGHNT and YYREEE (reference sequence). Here the CDR3 reads CASRGTDYTDTQYF. Here the CDR3 DNA reads TGTGCCAGCAGAGGGACGGACTACACAGATACGCAGTATTTT.

The J gene is TRBJ1-5, the V gene TRBV12-3 or TRBV12-4, with D hard to call. Trimming took off 7 bases at V and 7 bases at J, with 14 bases between the two ends. The CDR3 runs 13 residues. Here the CDR3 reads CASNRQAGQPQHF. Here the CDR3 DNA reads TGTGCCAGCAATCGGCAGGCAGGACAGCCCCAGCATTTT.

The chain employs TRBV4-1 and TRBJ1-5; unclear D gene. The V and J ends lost 4 bases and 1 base respectively, with 11 bases between them. The CDR3 totals 15 residues. CDR1 MGHRA and CDR2 YSYEKL come from the germline V gene. CDR3 region: CASSRGGLSNQPQHF. DNA of the CDR3: TGCGCCAGCAGCCGGGGAGGATTAAGCAATCAGCCCCAGCATTTT.